This record concerns one T cell receptor beta chain sequence. Repertoires were generated with immunoSEQ multiplex PCR, while TCRdb's copy carries only in-frame clones and drops some. The sample contains about 73,000 clones, over 70% of which appear only once. This CDR3 spans 14 amino acids. Germline V CDR1 and CDR2: SGHTA, FQGNSA. Trimming removed 5 bases at V and 4 bases at J, with 14 bases between. The data derive from a study of blood T cell repertoires in COVID-19. J is TRBJ1-2 and V is TRBV7-2; no reliable D call. The sequencing input was peripheral blood. This clonotype was obtained from a man over 45 with active COVID-19. The CDR3 region is CASSGREMGYGYTF. CDR3 DNA: TGTGCCAGCAGCGGAAGGGAGATGGGCTATGGCTACACCTTC.